These 10 T cell receptor beta chains originate from one sample sequenced in a study of T-cell memory formation after mild COVID-19. Via MiXCR, TCRdb re-called the 5' RACE reads, giving one row per CDR3 protein. The sample lists hundreds of thousands of distinct CDR3 sequences; roughly 18% were seen once. The sequencing sample was made of PBMCs or a T cell subset sorted from them (not recorded which). These receptors came from a man younger than 35 who had mild COVID-19 (a few samples of this study predate the infection). Cell type and time point are not known.

The chain joins TRBV28 to TRBJ1-4; D not certain. CDR3 length: 14 amino acids. V dropped 4 bases and J dropped 8 bases, with 14 bases sitting between them. Germline V lookup: CDR1 MDHEN, CDR2 SYDVKM. The CDR3 loop is CASSSRKVGEKLFF. CDR3 sequence (DNA): TGTGCCAGCAGTTCCAGGAAAGTTGGAGAAAAACTGTTTTTT.

The V call is TRBV6-2 or TRBV6-3, the J call TRBJ2-1; 10 nucleotides agree with TRBD2. Trimming cost V 2 bases and J 7 bases; bases outside gene matches: 5. Germline V gene data show CDR1 as MNHEY and CDR2 as SVGEGT. The CDR3 is 15 amino acids. In nucleotides, the CDR3 is TGTGCCAGCAGTTACAGCGGGGGGGCAAATAATGAGCAGTTCTTC. Protein: CASSYSGGANNEQFF.

This clonotype has a handful of counts. The CDR3 sequence is CASSISGQGGYEQYV. The CDR3 DNA reads as TGTGCCAGCAGTATCTCAGGACAGGGGGGGTACGAGCAGTACGTC. This sequence joins TRBV6-5 and TRBJ2-7; 10 nucleotides align to TRBD1. This CDR3 comprises 15 residues. The V segment lost 5 bases and the J segment 4 bases; nucleotides outside the gene matches: 8. Germline V gene sequence: CDR1 MNHEY, CDR2 SVGAGI.

This clonotype was seen a handful of times. V gene TRBV6-5 combines with J gene TRBJ2-1; 8 bases agree with TRBD1. Trimming removed 6 bases from V and 9 bases from J; junction bases left unmatched: 13. The CDR3 runs to 15 residues. From germline, CDR1 is MNHEY and CDR2 SVGAGI. The DNA of the CDR3 is TGTGCCAGCAGACCCGGCAGGGGGCGGTGGGGTGAGCAGTTCTTC. Encoded protein: CASRPGRGRWGEQFF.

In this sample, this clonotype turned up a few times. The V call is TRBV7-3, the J call TRBJ2-1; weak D call: TRBD1 (6 bases). From germline, CDR1 is SGHTA and CDR2 FQGTGA. The CDR3 is 15 residues long. The V end lost 5 bases, the J end lost 0 bases, and 11 bases lay between the germline ends. This CDR3 is CASSNTGSSYNEQFF. CDR3 nucleotides: TGTGCCAGCAGCAACACAGGGAGCTCCTACAATGAGCAGTTCTTC.

This clonotype has a handful of counts. This chain uses TRBV19 with TRBJ2-3; tentatively, D is TRBD1 (5 bases). CDR3 length: 15 amino acids. With 3 bases removed from V and 6 bases from J, the gap between germline ends came to 16 bases. CDR1 LNHDA and CDR2 SQIVND come from the germline V gene (reference sequence). The CDR3 DNA reads as TGTGCCAGTAGTATGGGGCAAGGGATCGTGGATACGCAGTATTTT. Translation: CASSMGQGIVDTQYF.

This clonotype has only a few counts. The rearrangement joins TRBV10-1 to TRBJ2-7; possibly TRBD1 for D (6 bases). The CDR3 is made up of 9 amino acids. Per the germline V gene, CDR1 is WNHNN and CDR2 is SYGVQD (reference sequence). Trimming pared 8 bases from V and 7 bases from J, leaving 6 bases between. CDR3 nucleotides: TGCGCCAGCCAGGGGGAGCAGTACTTC. Amino acids: CASQGEQYF.

Only a few counts were recorded for this clonotype. J is TRBJ2-1 and V is TRBV12-3 or TRBV12-4; TRBD1 might be the D (5 bases). V dropped 6 bases and J dropped 5 bases, with 14 bases sitting between them. The length of the CDR3 is 14 residues. The DNA of the CDR3 is TGTGCCAGCAGGCCTGGGGCGCATAACAATGAGCAGTTCTTC. This sequence encodes CASRPGAHNNEQFF.

This clonotype was detected a few times. The CDR3 DNA sequence: TGTGCCAGCAGCTTGAATAGGGATACGCAGTATTTT. It codes for CASSLNRDTQYF. V and J are TRBV7-3 and TRBJ2-3; no clear D gene. V was cut by 3 bases and J by 6 bases, with 7 bases left in between. The germline V gene encodes CDR1 SGHTA and CDR2 FQGTGA. CDR3 length: 12 amino acids.

The chain links TRBV4-3 to TRBJ2-3; D is uncertain. The V end lost 0 bases, the J end lost 8 bases, and 9 bases lay between the germline ends. This CDR3 is 13 amino acids long. The germline V gene encodes CDR1 LGHNA and CDR2 YSLEER. CDR3 sequence reads: CASSQETKITQYF. The CDR3 DNA is TGCGCCAGCAGCCAAGAAACGAAGATTACGCAGTATTTT.